The sequence of this TCR beta chain was determined in a study of blood T cell repertoires in COVID-19. Trimming stripped 3 bases from V and 5 bases from J, with 14 bases between. Germline CDR1 is SGDLS and CDR2 is YYNGEE. The CDR3 spans 14 residues. Cohort assignment relied on participant-reported clinical history. Data came from immunoSEQ multiplex PCR; TCRdb stores just in-frame clones and leaves some out. The sample lists roughly 19,000 clones, 88% seen once, with 5% in the top ten. The sequencing input was PBMCs or T cells enriched from blood (not recorded which). The chain uses TRBV9 and TRBJ1-1; the D gene is possibly TRBD1 (6 bases). The clonotype comes from a woman in her twenties or thirties who had recovered from COVID-19. The CDR3 nucleotides are TGTGCCAGCAGCGCCAATCAGGGGCGGACTGAAGCTTTCTTT. This gives the protein CASSANQGRTEAFF.